This T cell receptor (beta chain) emerged from a study of naive and memory T cell subsets. General observations from the study: A few larger clonotypes appeared in naive repertoires, especially CD8, possibly memory cells re-expressing CD45RA. Diversity fell and Gini index rose from naive through CM, EM, EMRA. In naive cells, over 90% of TCR sequences were seen only once. There was no ground truth to check naive and memory subset results.

The beta constant-region primer was an equimolar mix of two oligonucleotides covering TRBC1 and TRBC2. The ligated cDNA underwent four PCR rounds using SP2 and nested alpha and beta constant-region primers. TCRdb re-called the UMI-ligation and nested PCR reads with MiXCR, one entry per CDR3 protein. Among about 160,000 distinct CDR3 sequences listed, 22% were seen once. This clonotype was picked up many times. Its antigen remains unidentified. CMV status came from CD4+ T cell IFNgamma after overnight CMV lysate stimulation of fresh PBMCs. This CDR3 comprises 14 residues. Trimming shortened V by 7 bases and J by 5 bases, and 16 bases separated the two germline ends. CDR1 and CDR2 (germline): SGHVS, FNYEAQ.

The receptor's source is a human donor in good health. The rearrangement links TRBV7-6 to TRBJ2-3; unclear D gene. Sequencing input: naive CD4+ T cells from blood. The CDR3 DNA is TGTGCCAGCACCAAAACCGTCGCCCGAGATACGCAGTATTTT. It yields the protein CASTKTVARDTQYF.